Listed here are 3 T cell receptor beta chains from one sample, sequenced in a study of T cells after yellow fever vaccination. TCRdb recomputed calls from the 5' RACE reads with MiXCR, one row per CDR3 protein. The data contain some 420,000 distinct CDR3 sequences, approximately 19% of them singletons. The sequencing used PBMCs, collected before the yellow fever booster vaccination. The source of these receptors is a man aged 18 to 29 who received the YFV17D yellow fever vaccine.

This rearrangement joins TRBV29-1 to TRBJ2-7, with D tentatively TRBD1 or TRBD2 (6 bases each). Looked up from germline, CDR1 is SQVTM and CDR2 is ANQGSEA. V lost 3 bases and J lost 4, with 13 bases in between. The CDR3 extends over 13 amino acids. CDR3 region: CSVDPGAGYEQYF. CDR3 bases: TGCAGCGTTGATCCGGGGGCTGGGTACGAGCAGTACTTC.

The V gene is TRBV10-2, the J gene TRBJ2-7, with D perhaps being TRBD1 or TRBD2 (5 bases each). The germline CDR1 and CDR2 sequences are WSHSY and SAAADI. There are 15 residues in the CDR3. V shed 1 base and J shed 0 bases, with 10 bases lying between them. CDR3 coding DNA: TGCGCCAGCAGTGAGTTGGGACGAGCCTCCTACGAGCAGTACTTC. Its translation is CASSELGRASYEQYF.

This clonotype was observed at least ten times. CDR3 bases: TGTGCCAGCGCCCGACAGGGACGGGGGAATGAGCAGTTCTTC. Protein sequence: CASARQGRGNEQFF. This chain joins TRBV7-2 and TRBJ2-1, with TRBD1 as a possible D gene (7 bases). This CDR3 has 14 amino acids. The germline V gene encodes CDR1 SGHTA and CDR2 FQGNSA. V lost 8 bases and J 7 bases, leaving 18 bases between the germline ends.